The source of this TCR beta chain is a study of T cells after yellow fever vaccination. Broader study findings: The secondary response was weaker but peaked faster, day 5 versus 15. Most primary-vaccination clones recurred post-booster (just under 98% CD4, over 70% CD8).

Regarding this clonotype: Its antigen is not identified.

The TCR cDNA carried a universal primer site and UMIs from 5'RACE template switching. TCRdb re-analysed the 5' RACE reads in MiXCR, keeping a single row per CDR3 protein. The sample has 150,000 to 200,000 distinct CDR3 sequences, roughly 9.6% seen once. Losses at the gene ends were 3 bases for V and 14 bases for J; bases not matched to a gene: 11. Germline V gives CDR1 SGDLS, CDR2 YYNGEE. The CDR3 extends over 15 amino acids. The sequencing used CD8+ T cells sorted from PBMCs, collected 15 days after the yellow fever booster vaccination. This receptor was taken from a man between 18 and 29 years old who received the YFV17D yellow fever vaccine. The rearrangement joins TRBV9 to TRBJ2-3; 14 nucleotides line up with TRBD2. The CDR3 loop reads CASSGTSGGPVRVYF. The DNA of the CDR3 is TGTGCCAGCAGCGGGACTAGCGGGGGGCCGGTGCGGGTGTATTTT. Drawing the rest from reference TRBV9 and TRBJ2-3, the complete variable domain is DSGVTQTPKHLITATGQRVTLRCSPRSGDLSVYWYQQSLDQGLQFLIQYYNGEERAKGNILERFSAQQFPDLHSELNLSSLELGDSALYFCASSGTSGGPVRVYFGPGTRLTVL.